This T cell receptor beta chain emerged from a study of blood T cell repertoires in COVID-19. Whole-study context: Samples of COVID-19 (acute and convalescent) were obtained from the United States, Italy and Spain.

Germline V gives CDR1 MGHRA, CDR2 YSYEKL. The trim removed 3 bases at V and 5 bases at J, leaving 9 bases unmatched. CDR3 length equals 15 residues. Data came from immunoSEQ multiplex PCR; TCRdb stores just in-frame clones and leaves some out. The sample has tens of thousands of clones; 75% to 90% are singletons. Material for sequencing was peripheral blood. The chain recombines TRBV4-1 with TRBJ2-7, with 8 bases lining up with TRBD1. The clonotype was recovered from a woman in her 70s with acute or convalescent COVID-19. The CDR3: CASSHRGQDQDEQYF. The CDR3 nucleotides are TGCGCCAGCAGCCATAGGGGACAGGATCAAGACGAGCAGTACTTC.